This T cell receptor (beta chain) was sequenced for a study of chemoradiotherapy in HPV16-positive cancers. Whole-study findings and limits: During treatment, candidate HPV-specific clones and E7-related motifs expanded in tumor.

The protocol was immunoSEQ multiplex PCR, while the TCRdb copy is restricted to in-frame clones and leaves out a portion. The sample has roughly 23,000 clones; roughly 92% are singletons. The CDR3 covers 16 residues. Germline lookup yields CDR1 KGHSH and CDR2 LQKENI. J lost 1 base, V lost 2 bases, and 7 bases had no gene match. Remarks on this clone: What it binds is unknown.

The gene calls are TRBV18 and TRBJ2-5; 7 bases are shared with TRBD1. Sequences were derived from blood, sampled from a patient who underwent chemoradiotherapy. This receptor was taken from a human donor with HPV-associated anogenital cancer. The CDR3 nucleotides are TGTGCCAGCTCACCAGGGGGCCCAGGGGGCCAAGAGACCCAGTACTTC. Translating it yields CASSPGGPGGQETQYF.